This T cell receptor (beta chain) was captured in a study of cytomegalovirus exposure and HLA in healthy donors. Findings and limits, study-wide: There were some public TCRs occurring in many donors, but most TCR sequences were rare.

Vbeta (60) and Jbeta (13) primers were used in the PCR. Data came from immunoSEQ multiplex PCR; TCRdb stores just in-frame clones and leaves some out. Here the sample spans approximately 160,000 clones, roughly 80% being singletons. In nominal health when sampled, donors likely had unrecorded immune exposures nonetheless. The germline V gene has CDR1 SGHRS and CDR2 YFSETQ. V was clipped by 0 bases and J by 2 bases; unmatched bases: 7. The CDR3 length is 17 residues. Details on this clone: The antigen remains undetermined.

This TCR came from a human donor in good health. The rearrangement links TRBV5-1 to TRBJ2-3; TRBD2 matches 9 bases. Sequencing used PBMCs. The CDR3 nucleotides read TGCGCCAGCAGCTTGGCCTTCAGCGGGGGGAACACAGATACGCAGTATTTT. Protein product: CASSLAFSGGNTDTQYF.